This T cell receptor (beta chain) derives from a study of cytomegalovirus exposure and HLA in healthy donors. Study at large: Assignment to the Caucasian-associated ancestry cluster applied to around four fifths of the approximately 400 genotyped donors. Points from the study as a whole: Later analysis associated a missense DCLRE1C variant with TCR beta V- and J-gene trimming. Researchers reported in a later analysis that common viral pathogens appeared linked to several top clusters.

Participants comprised healthy donors of bone marrow. The CDR3 contains 12 residues. Trimming left V 4 bases short and J 1 base short, with 4 bases between. A multiplex PCR was run with 60 Vbeta primers and 13 Jbeta primers. Sequencing used immunoSEQ multiplex PCR; TCRdb keeps in-frame clones, though not all of them. This sample's table has around 65,000 clones. As concerns this clone: Its antigen is still unknown.

Specimen: PBMCs. The J gene is TRBJ1-2, the V gene TRBV23-1; D is unresolved. TRBV23-1 is given ORF status, its function remaining uncertain. The sequence derives from a boy between 10 and 17 years old in good health and CMV-seronegative. The chain's CDR3 is CASSPYNYGYTF. The CDR3, as DNA: TGCGCCAGCAGTCCTTATAACTATGGCTACACCTTC.